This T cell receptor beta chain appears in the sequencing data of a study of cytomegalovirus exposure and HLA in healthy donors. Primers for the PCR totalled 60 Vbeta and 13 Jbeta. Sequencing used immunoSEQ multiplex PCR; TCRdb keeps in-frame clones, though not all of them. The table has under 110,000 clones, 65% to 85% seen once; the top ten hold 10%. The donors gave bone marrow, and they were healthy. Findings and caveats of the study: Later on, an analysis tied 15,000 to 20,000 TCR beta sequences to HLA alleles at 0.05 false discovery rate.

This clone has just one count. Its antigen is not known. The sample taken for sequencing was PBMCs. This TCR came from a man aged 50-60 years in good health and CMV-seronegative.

The CDR3 nucleotides read TGCGCCAGCAGCTTAGGGGACAGGGGGGGATATGGCTACACCTTC. Its translation is CASSLGDRGGYGYTF. The chain couples TRBV5-1 to TRBJ1-2; 11 nucleotides align to TRBD1. The germline V gene has CDR1 SGHRS and CDR2 YFSETQ. The V segment lost 2 bases and the J segment 5 bases; nucleotides outside the gene matches: 5. The CDR3 consists of 15 residues.